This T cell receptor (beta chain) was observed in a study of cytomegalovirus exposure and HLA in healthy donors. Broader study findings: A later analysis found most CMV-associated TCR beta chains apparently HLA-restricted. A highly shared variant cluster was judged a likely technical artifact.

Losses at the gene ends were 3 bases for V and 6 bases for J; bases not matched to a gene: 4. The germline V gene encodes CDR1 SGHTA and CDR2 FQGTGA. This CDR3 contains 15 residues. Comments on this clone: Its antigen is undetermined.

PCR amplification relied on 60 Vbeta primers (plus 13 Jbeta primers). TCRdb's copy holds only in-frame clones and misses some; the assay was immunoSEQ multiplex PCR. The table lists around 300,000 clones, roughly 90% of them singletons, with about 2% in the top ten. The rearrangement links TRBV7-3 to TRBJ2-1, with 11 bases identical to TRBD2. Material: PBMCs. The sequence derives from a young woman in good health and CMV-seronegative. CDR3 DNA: TGTGCCAGCAGCTTGCTAGCGGGGGGCGTCAATGAGCAGTTCTTC. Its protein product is CASSLLAGGVNEQFF.